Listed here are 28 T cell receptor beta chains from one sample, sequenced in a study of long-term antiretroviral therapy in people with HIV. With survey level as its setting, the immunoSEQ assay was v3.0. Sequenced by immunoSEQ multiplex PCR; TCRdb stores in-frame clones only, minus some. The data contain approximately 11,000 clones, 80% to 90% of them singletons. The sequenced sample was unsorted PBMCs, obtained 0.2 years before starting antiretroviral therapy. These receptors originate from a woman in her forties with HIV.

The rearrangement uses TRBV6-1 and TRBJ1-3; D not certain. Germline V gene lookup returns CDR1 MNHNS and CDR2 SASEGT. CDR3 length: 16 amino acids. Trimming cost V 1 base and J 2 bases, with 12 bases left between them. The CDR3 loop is CASSEDDRTPGNTIYF. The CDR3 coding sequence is TGTGCCAGCAGTGAAGACGACCGTACACCTGGAAACACCATATATTTT.

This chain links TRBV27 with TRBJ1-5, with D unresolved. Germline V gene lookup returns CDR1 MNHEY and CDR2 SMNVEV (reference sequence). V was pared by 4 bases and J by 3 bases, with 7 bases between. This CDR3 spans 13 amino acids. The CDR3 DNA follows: TGTGCCAGCAGTTCCTACTACAATCAGCCCCAGCATTTT. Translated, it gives CASSSYYNQPQHF.

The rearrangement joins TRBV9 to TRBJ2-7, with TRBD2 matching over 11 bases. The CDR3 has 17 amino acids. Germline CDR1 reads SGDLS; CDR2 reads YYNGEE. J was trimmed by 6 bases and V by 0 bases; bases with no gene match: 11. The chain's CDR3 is CASSVEGTSGGRGEQYF. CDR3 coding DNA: TGTGCCAGCAGCGTAGAGGGAACTAGCGGGGGCCGGGGCGAGCAGTACTTC.

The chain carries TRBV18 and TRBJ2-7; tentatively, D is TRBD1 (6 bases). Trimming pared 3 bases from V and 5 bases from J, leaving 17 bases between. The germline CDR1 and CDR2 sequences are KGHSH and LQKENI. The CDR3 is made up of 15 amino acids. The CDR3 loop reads CASSPQGKDFDEQYF. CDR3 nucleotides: TGTGCCAGCTCACCTCAGGGGAAGGATTTCGACGAGCAGTACTTC.

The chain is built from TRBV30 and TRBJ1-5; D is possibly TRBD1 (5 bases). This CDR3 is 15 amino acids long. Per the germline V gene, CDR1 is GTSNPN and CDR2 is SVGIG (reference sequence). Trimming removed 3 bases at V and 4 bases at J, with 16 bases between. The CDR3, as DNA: TGTGCCTGGAGCCCCGAGATCGGGGGGAATCAGCCCCAGCATTTT. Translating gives CAWSPEIGGNQPQHF.

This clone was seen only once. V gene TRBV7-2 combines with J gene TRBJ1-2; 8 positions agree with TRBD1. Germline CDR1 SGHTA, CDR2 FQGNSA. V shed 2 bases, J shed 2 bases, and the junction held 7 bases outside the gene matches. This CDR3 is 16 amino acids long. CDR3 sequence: CASSLTPGGANYGYTF. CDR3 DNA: TGTGCCAGCAGCTTAACCCCAGGGGGCGCGAACTATGGCTACACCTTC.

CDR3 region: CASSLEQPFYGYTF. CDR3 DNA sequence: TGTGCCAGCAGCTTAGAACAGCCTTTCTATGGCTACACCTTC. The chain combines TRBV7-2 with TRBJ1-2, with no clear D. V was trimmed by 1 base and J by 4 bases, leaving 10 bases between them. Germline CDR1 and CDR2: SGHTA and FQGNSA. The CDR3 loop spans 14 amino acids.

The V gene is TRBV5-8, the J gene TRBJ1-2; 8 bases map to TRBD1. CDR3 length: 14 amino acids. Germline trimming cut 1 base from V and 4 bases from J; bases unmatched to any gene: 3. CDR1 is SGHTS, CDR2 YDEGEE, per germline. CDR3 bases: TGTGCCAGCAGCTTGCCAGGGGGCGGCTATGGCTACACCTTC. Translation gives CASSLPGGGYGYTF.

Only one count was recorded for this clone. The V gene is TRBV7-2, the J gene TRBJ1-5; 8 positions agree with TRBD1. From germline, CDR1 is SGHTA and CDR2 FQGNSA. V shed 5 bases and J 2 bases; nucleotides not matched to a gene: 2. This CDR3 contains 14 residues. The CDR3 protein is CASSKDRGNQPQHF. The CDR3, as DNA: TGTGCCAGCAGCAAGGACAGGGGCAATCAGCCCCAGCATTTT.

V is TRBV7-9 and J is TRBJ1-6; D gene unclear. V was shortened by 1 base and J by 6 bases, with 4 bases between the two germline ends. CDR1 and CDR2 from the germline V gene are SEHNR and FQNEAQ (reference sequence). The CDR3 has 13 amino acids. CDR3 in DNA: TGTGCCAGCAGCTTAGAGGGTAATTCACCCCTCCACTTT. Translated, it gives CASSLEGNSPLHF. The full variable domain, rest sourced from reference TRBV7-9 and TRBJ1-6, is DTGVSQNPRHKITKRGQNVTFRCDPISEHNRLYWYRQTLGQGPEFLTYFQNEAQLEKSRLLSDRFSAERPKGSFSTLEIQRTEQGDSAMYLCASSLEGNSPLHFGNGTRLTVT.

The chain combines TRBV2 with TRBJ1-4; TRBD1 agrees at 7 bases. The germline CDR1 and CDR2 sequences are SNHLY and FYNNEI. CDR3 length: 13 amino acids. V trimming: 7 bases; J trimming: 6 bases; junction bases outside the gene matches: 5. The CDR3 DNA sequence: TGTGCCAGCACCACGGGACAGTATGAAAAACTGTTTTTT. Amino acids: CASTTGQYEKLFF.

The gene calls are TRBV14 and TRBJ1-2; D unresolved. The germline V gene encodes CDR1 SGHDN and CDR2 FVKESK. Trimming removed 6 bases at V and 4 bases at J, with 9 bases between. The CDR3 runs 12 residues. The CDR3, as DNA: TGTGCCAGCAGTACAGCGGGCTATGGCTACACCTTC. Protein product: CASSTAGYGYTF.

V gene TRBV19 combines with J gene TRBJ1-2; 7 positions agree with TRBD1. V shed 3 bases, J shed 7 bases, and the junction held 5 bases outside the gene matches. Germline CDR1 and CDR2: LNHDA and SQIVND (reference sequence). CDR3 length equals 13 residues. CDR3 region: CASSIGPGGGYTF. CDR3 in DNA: TGTGCCAGTAGTATCGGCCCAGGGGGTGGCTACACCTTC.

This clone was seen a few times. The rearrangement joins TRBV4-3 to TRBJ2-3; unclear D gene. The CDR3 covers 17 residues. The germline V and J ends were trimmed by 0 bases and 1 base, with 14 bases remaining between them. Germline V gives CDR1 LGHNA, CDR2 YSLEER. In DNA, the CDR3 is TGCGCCAGCAGCCAAGAGGCTGGAAGATTAGGCACAGATACGCAGTATTTT. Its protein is CASSQEAGRLGTDTQYF.

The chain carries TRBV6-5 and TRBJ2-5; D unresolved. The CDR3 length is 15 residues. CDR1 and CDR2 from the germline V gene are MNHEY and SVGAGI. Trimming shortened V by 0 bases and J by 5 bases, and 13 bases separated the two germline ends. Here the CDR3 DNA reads TGTGCCAGCAGTTACTCGGCCACCGCCGGGGAGACCCAGTACTTC. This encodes CASSYSATAGETQYF.

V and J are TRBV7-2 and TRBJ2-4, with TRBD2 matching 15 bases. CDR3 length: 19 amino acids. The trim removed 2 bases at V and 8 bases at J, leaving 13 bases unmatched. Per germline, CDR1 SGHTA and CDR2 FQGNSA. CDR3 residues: CASSLSWTSGGGQGYIQYF. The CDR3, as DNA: TGTGCCAGCAGCTTATCTTGGACTAGCGGGGGGGGCCAGGGGTACATTCAGTACTTC.

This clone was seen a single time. CDR3: CASKLGQQETQYF. The CDR3 nucleotides are TGTGCCAGCAAACTGGGGCAGCAGGAGACCCAGTACTTC. This chain uses TRBV6-5 with TRBJ2-5; possibly TRBD1 for D (5 bases). The CDR3 totals 13 residues. The germline CDR1 and CDR2 sequences are MNHEY and SVGAGI. Trimming pared 7 bases from V and 5 bases from J, leaving 14 bases between.

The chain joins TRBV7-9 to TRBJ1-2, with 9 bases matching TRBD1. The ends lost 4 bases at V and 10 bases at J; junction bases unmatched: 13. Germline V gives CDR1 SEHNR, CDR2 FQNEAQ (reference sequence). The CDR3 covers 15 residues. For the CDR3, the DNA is TGTGCCAGCAGCTCCCAGAAACAGGGGGCGGGCGACTACACCTTC. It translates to CASSSQKQGAGDYTF.

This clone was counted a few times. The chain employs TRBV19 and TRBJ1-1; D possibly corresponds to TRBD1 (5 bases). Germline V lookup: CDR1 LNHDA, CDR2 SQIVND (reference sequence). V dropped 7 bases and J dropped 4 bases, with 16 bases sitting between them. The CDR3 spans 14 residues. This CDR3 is CASKTGLGGTEAFF. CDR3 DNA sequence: TGTGCCAGTAAAACAGGTCTGGGGGGCACTGAAGCTTTCTTT.

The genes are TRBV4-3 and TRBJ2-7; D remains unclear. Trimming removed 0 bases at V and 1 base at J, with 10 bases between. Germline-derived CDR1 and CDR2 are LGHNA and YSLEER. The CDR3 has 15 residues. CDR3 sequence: CASSQEVHSSYEQYF. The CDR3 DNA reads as TGCGCCAGCAGCCAAGAGGTTCACTCGTCCTACGAGCAGTACTTC.

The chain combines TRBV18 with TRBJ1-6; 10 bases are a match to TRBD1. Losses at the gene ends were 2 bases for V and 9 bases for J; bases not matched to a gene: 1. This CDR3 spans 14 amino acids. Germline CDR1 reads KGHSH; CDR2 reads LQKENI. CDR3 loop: CASSPRDRGSPLHF. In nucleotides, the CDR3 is TGTGCCAGCTCACCAAGGGACAGGGGTTCACCCCTCCACTTT.

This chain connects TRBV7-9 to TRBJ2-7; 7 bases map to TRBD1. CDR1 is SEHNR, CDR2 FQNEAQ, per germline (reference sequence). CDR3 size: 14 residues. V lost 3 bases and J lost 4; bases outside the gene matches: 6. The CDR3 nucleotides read TGTGCCAGCAGCTTGTATGGGACAGAGTACGAGCAGTACTTC. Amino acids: CASSLYGTEYEQYF.

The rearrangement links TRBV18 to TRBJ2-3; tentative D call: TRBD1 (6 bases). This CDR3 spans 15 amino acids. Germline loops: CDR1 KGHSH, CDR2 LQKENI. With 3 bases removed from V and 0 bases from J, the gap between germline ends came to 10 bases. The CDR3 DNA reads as TGTGCCAGCTCACCGTTAGGGGGTAGCACAGATACGCAGTATTTT. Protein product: CASSPLGGSTDTQYF.

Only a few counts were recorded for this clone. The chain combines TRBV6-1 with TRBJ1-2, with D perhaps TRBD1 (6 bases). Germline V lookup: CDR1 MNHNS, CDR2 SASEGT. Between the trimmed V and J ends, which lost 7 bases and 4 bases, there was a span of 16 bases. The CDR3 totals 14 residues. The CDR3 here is CASTPGGLSYGYTF. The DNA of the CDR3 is TGTGCCAGCACCCCGGGGGGGCTGTCCTATGGCTACACCTTC.

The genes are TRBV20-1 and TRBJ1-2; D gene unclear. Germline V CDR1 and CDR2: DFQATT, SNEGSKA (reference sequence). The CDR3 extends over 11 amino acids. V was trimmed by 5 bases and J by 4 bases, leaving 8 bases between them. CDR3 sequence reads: CSASLSYGYTF. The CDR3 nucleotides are TGCAGTGCTTCCCTTAGCTATGGCTACACCTTC.

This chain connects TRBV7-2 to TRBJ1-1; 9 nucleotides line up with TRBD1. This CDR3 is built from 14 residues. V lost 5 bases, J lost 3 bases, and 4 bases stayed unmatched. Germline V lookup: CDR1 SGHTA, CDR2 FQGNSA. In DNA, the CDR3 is TGTGCCAGCAGCCCCCGGACAGGGGACACTGAAGCTTTCTTT. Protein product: CASSPRTGDTEAFF.

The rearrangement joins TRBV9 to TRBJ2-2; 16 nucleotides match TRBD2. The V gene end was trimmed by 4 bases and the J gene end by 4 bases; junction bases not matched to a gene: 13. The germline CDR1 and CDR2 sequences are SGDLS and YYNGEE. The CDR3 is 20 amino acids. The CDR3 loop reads CASSRIGTSGGERSTGELFF. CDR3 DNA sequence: TGTGCCAGCAGCCGTATAGGGACTAGCGGGGGGGAACGGTCCACCGGGGAGCTGTTTTTT. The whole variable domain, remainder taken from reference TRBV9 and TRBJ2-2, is DSGVTQTPKHLITATGQRVTLRCSPRSGDLSVYWYQQSLDQGLQFLIQYYNGEERAKGNILERFSAQQFPDLHSELNLSSLELGDSALYFCASSRIGTSGGERSTGELFFGEGSRLTVL.

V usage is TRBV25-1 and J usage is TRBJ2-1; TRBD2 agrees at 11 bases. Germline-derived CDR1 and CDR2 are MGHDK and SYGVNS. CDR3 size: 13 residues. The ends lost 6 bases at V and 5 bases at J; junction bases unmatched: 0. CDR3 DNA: TGTGCCAGCAGACTAGCGGGGGACAATGAGCAGTTCTTC. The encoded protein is CASRLAGDNEQFF.